The subject of this entry is one T cell receptor (beta chain). Its specificity is unknown. This entry comes from a study of cytomegalovirus exposure and HLA in healthy donors. Study-level points and caveats: Looking again later, the authors saw that most CMV-associated TCR beta chains seemed HLA-restricted.

CDR3 size: 13 residues. V was shortened by 6 bases and J by 5 bases, with 13 bases between the two germline ends. The germline gives CDR1 MNHNY, CDR2 SVGAGI (reference sequence). The study ran its PCR with 60 Vbeta and 13 Jbeta primers. Method: immunoSEQ multiplex PCR; TCRdb's copy keeps in-frame clones and lacks some. The table includes about 150,000 clones, roughly 82% detected once. The sequence was collected from a woman in her 50s in good health and CMV-seropositive. Sequencing was performed on PBMCs. The chain joins TRBV6-6 to TRBJ1-1; D not resolved. CDR3 protein: CASRPTTRTEAFF. CDR3 coding DNA: TGTGCCAGCAGGCCAACCACGAGGACTGAAGCTTTCTTT.